This T cell receptor beta chain was profiled in a study of cytomegalovirus exposure and HLA in healthy donors. Primers included in the PCR were 60 Vbeta and 13 Jbeta primers. Repertoires were generated with immunoSEQ multiplex PCR, while TCRdb's copy carries only in-frame clones and drops some. Of 89,000 or so clones listed, 70% to 75% are singletons. The CDR3 consists of 14 residues. CDR1 and CDR2 (germline): PRHDT, FYEKMQ (reference sequence). Unmatched junction bases numbered 8, after V lost 5 bases and J lost 8 bases. This sequence joins TRBV13 and TRBJ2-4, with 8 bases identical to TRBD2. Source material: PBMCs. The sequence derives from a man aged 60 to 75 in good health and CMV-seronegative. CDR3 DNA sequence: TGTGCCAGCAGCCCGGAGCGGGGGAGGGACATTCAGTACTTC. Its translation: CASSPERGRDIQYF.